The 24 T cell receptor beta chains below all came from one sample that was sequenced in a study of blood T cell repertoires in COVID-19. TCRdb's table, derived via immunoSEQ multiplex PCR, lists solely in-frame clones and lacks some. The profile shows about 120,000 clones, 60% to 80% of them singletons. The specimen was peripheral blood. These receptors all stem from a human donor in a cohort sampled during active COVID-19.

The gene calls are TRBV11-3 and TRBJ2-7, with D perhaps matching TRBD1 (5 bases). V lost 5 bases and J lost 2, with 16 bases in between. The CDR3 consists of 15 residues. Germline CDR1 is SGHNT and CDR2 is YENEEA. The chain's CDR3 is CASSPDEGATYEQYF. The CDR3 DNA is TGTGCCAGCAGCCCCGACGAAGGGGCGACCTACGAGCAGTACTTC.

The chain joins TRBV7-6 to TRBJ2-7; 9 bases agree with TRBD2. This CDR3 has 16 residues. Germline CDR1 is SGHVS and CDR2 is FNYEAQ. After removal of 5 bases from V and 1 base from J, the junction contained 9 bases not matched to a gene. This CDR3 is CASSPGLAGRSYEQYF. The CDR3, as DNA: TGTGCCAGCAGCCCGGGGCTAGCGGGACGATCCTACGAGCAGTACTTC. The entire variable domain, with the rest obtained from reference TRBV7-6 and TRBJ2-7, is as follows: GAGVSQSPRYKVTKRGQDVALRCDPISGHVSLYWYRQALGQGPEFLTYFNYEAQQDKSGLPNDRFSAERPEGSISTLTIQRTEQRDSAMYRCASSPGLAGRSYEQYFGPGTRLTVT.

This clone has more than one count but fewer than ten. The chain has TRBV19 and TRBJ1-1; 12 positions agree with TRBD1. CDR3 length equals 16 residues. V trimming: 3 bases; J trimming: 3 bases; junction bases outside the gene matches: 5. Per germline, CDR1 LNHDA and CDR2 SQIVND (reference sequence). The CDR3 nucleotides read TGTGCCAGTAGTATCCGGGACAGGGGGCTGGACACTGAAGCTTTCTTT. It codes for CASSIRDRGLDTEAFF.

V gene TRBV6-5 combines with J gene TRBJ2-7; 8 bases line up with TRBD1. Trimming cost V 6 bases and J 6 bases; bases outside gene matches: 4. Per the germline V gene, CDR1 is MNHEY and CDR2 is SVGAGI. This CDR3 has 12 residues. CDR3 bases: TGTGCCAGCAGCCCGGACAGGGCCGAGCAGTACTTC. The encoded protein is CASSPDRAEQYF.

The chain couples TRBV27 to TRBJ1-5; no clear D gene. Trimming took off 2 bases at V and 2 bases at J, with 10 bases between the two ends. The CDR3 sequence is 15 residues long. Germline V gene sequence: CDR1 MNHEY, CDR2 SMNVEV (reference sequence). This CDR3 is CASSLSRRGNQPQHF. CDR3 bases: TGTGCCAGCAGTTTAAGTCGACGGGGCAATCAGCCCCAGCATTTT.

V gene TRBV12-5 combines with J gene TRBJ1-1; D gene ambiguous. The V and J ends lost 0 bases and 5 bases respectively, with 4 bases between them. The CDR3 spans 12 residues. Germline V gene sequence: CDR1 LGHNT, CDR2 FRNRAP. The CDR3 loop is CASGLVLTEAFF. The DNA of the CDR3 is TGTGCTAGTGGTTTGGTATTAACTGAAGCTTTCTTT.

The J gene is TRBJ2-3, the V gene TRBV10-3, with D perhaps TRBD1 (7 bases). The CDR3 has 15 amino acids. Per germline, CDR1 ENHRY and CDR2 SYGVKD. V was shortened by 10 bases and J by 0 bases, with 17 bases between the two germline ends. The CDR3 DNA follows: TGTGCCACCCTCCCAGGGGGGACGAGCACAGATACGCAGTATTTT. Protein product: CATLPGGTSTDTQYF.

The sample holds one count of this clone. The chain joins TRBV7-8 to TRBJ1-1; 7 nucleotides line up with TRBD1. The CDR3 is made up of 17 amino acids. V was clipped by 8 bases and J by 0 bases; unmatched bases: 15. Germline lookup yields CDR1 SGHVS and CDR2 FQNEAQ. The CDR3 protein is CASRQDRPLGVNTEAFF. The CDR3 DNA reads TGTGCCAGCCGCCAGGACAGGCCCCTCGGGGTGAACACTGAAGCTTTCTTT.

This chain links TRBV5-1 with TRBJ2-7; unclear D gene. V lost 0 bases, J lost 1 base, and 14 bases lay in between. The germline V gene has CDR1 SGHRS and CDR2 YFSETQ. The length of the CDR3 is 16 residues. The CDR3 reads CASSLAIADFSYEQYF. The CDR3 nucleotides read TGCGCCAGCAGCTTGGCCATCGCAGATTTTTCCTACGAGCAGTACTTC.

CDR3 amino acids: CASSSALAGGDNEQFF. CDR3 nucleotide sequence: TGTGCCAGCAGCTCGGCCTTAGCGGGGGGCGACAATGAGCAGTTCTTC. V is TRBV7-2 and J is TRBJ2-1; 10 bases map to TRBD2. Germline values: CDR1 SGHTA, CDR2 FQGNSA. V was clipped by 4 bases and J by 5 bases; unmatched bases: 8. The CDR3 has 16 residues.

The V and J genes are TRBV6-2 or TRBV6-3 and TRBJ1-4; 8 bases fit TRBD1. The junction had 8 bases not matched to a gene; V was cut back by 5 bases and J by 3 bases. Looked up from germline, CDR1 is MNHEY and CDR2 is SVGEGT. The CDR3 sequence is 16 residues long. For the CDR3, the DNA is TGTGCCAGCAGTCCAGACAGGGGTATAGCTAATGAAAAACTGTTTTTT. It is translated as CASSPDRGIANEKLFF.

The rearrangement links TRBV12-3 or TRBV12-4 to TRBJ2-7; 7 bases are shared with TRBD2. There are 12 residues in the CDR3. V lost 6 bases, J lost 13 bases, and 12 bases stayed unmatched. The CDR3 bases are TGTGCCAGCAGCCCCGGAGGGAGGGTTAATTACTTC. Translating it yields CASSPGGRVNYF.

The V and J genes are TRBV20-1 and TRBJ2-7; D is perhaps TRBD2 (5 bases). The CDR3 extends over 13 amino acids. Trimming took 3 bases from V and 9 from J, leaving 18 bases between them. Per germline, CDR1 DFQATT and CDR2 SNEGSKA (reference sequence). The CDR3 region is CSASTGTQNGQYF. Written as DNA, the CDR3 is TGCAGTGCTAGTACGGGAACTCAGAACGGGCAGTACTTC.

This chain uses TRBV6-6 with TRBJ2-1; weak D call: TRBD1 (5 bases). Trimming cost V 4 bases and J 10 bases, with 11 bases left between them. The germline CDR1 and CDR2 sequences are MNHNY and SVGAGI (reference sequence). The CDR3 extends over 12 amino acids. The CDR3 DNA is TGTGCCAGCAGTTTCCCGAAGGGGGAGCAGTTCTTC. This gives the protein CASSFPKGEQFF.

The rearrangement links TRBV9 to TRBJ2-7; 10 bases are shared with TRBD1. J was trimmed by 7 bases and V by 3 bases; bases with no gene match: 7. This CDR3 comprises 14 residues. Germline-derived CDR1 and CDR2 are SGDLS and YYNGEE. The CDR3 bases are TGTGCCAGCAGCGCAGGACAGGGGGTGCGAGAGCAGTACTTC. Translating it yields CASSAGQGVREQYF.

This clone was seen only a few times. The chain combines TRBV27 with TRBJ1-5; 12 nucleotides line up with TRBD1. The germline V gene encodes CDR1 MNHEY and CDR2 SMNVEV (reference sequence). With V trimmed by 4 bases and J by 5 bases, 3 bases remained unmatched. There are 15 residues in the CDR3. The CDR3 region has the DNA TGTGCCAGCAGTTCTGGGACAGGGGGCGATCAGCCCCAGCATTTT. Its protein is CASSSGTGGDQPQHF.

This clone was observed a handful of times. The J gene is TRBJ1-6, the V gene TRBV5-1, with a possible D match to TRBD1 (5 bases). V lost 4 bases and J 7 bases, leaving 18 bases between the germline ends. The germline CDR1 and CDR2 sequences are SGHRS and YFSETQ. There are 16 residues in the CDR3. CDR3 DNA: TGCGCCAGCAGCCCCGCGGAGGGACGGGCAAATTCACCCCTCCACTTT. It translates to CASSPAEGRANSPLHF.

V gene TRBV2 combines with J gene TRBJ1-2; D is undetermined. The CDR3 runs 13 residues. Trimming left V 2 bases short and J 8 bases short, with 12 bases between. CDR1 is SNHLY, CDR2 FYNNEI, per germline. The chain's CDR3 is CASSEISRFGYTF. In DNA form, the CDR3 reads TGTGCCAGCAGTGAAATCTCCAGGTTCGGCTACACCTTC.

The rearrangement uses TRBV19 and TRBJ1-2, with TRBD1 matching 7 bases. V lost 1 base, J lost 8 bases, and 10 bases stayed unmatched. The CDR3 covers 15 residues. Germline V gene sequence: CDR1 LNHDA, CDR2 SQIVND (reference sequence). CDR3 residues: CASSIALQGPGGYTF. CDR3 DNA sequence: TGTGCCAGTAGTATAGCCTTACAGGGGCCAGGCGGCTACACCTTC.

This sequence joins TRBV11-3 and TRBJ1-2; D is possibly TRBD1 (5 bases). Germline CDR1 SGHNT, CDR2 YENEEA. CDR3 length: 15 residues. V was shortened by 5 bases and J by 0 bases, with 13 bases between the two germline ends. The CDR3 bases are TGTGCCAGCAGCAACCCGCCGGGGGCTAACTATGGCTACACCTTC. Protein product: CASSNPPGANYGYTF.

The rearrangement uses TRBV5-1 and TRBJ2-2, with D maybe TRBD2 (6 bases). The CDR3 runs 15 residues. The ends were cut back, 0 bases at V and 6 bases at J, with 12 bases in the middle. Germline V lookup: CDR1 SGHRS, CDR2 YFSETQ. The CDR3 DNA sequence: TGCGCCAGCAGCTTGGCCGAGACTAGTCCCGGGGAGCTGTTTTTT. It encodes CASSLAETSPGELFF. The full variable domain, in which reference TRBV5-1 and TRBJ2-2 provide the parts outside the CDR3, is KAGVTQTPRYLIKTRGQQVTLSCSPISGHRSVSWYQQTPGQGLQFLFEYFSETQRNKGNFPGRFSGRQFSNSRSEMNVSTLELGDSALYLCASSLAETSPGELFFGEGSRLTVL.

This clone was seen a handful of times. This chain links TRBV11-1 with TRBJ1-3; 8 nucleotides align to TRBD1. This CDR3 is 13 amino acids long. The germline V gene has CDR1 SGHAT and CDR2 FQDESV (reference sequence). The trim removed 6 bases at V and 4 bases at J, leaving 2 bases unmatched. The CDR3 protein is CASRRTGGNTIYF. As DNA, the CDR3 is TGTGCCAGCAGAAGGACAGGGGGAAACACCATATATTTT.

The chain carries TRBV28 and TRBJ2-7; 7 nucleotides align to TRBD1. V lost 5 bases and J lost 2; bases outside the gene matches: 12. CDR3 size: 16 residues. CDR1 MDHEN and CDR2 SYDVKM come from the germline V gene. The CDR3 bases are TGTGCCAGCAGTCCAATAAGGGTGGGACAGACCTACGAGCAGTACTTC. Translation gives CASSPIRVGQTYEQYF.

There are a few counts of this clone. The CDR3 DNA is TGTGCCAGCAGCTCGGGACAGGGGGATTCCGAGCAGTACTTC. As protein: CASSSGQGDSEQYF. V usage is TRBV7-6 and J usage is TRBJ2-7; 11 positions agree with TRBD1. This CDR3 has 14 residues. V dropped 4 bases and J dropped 6; count of bases not matched to a gene: 5. Per the germline V gene, CDR1 is SGHVS and CDR2 is FNYEAQ.